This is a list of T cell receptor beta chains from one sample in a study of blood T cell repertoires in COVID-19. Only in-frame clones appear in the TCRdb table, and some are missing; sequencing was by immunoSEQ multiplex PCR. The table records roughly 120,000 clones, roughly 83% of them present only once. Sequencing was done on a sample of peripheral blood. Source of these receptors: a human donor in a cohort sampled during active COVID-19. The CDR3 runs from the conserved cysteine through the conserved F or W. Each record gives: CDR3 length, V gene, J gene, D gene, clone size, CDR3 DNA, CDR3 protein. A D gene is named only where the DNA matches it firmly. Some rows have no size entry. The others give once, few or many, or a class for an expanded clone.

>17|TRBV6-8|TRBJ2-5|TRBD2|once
TGTGCCAGCCTTTGGAGCCGTATTCGGACTAGCGGGAAGGCCCAGTACTTC
CASLWSRIRTSGKAQYF
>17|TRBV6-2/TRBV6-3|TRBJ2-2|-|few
TGTGCCAGCAGTTACGCTCCAGCGATTGGTGAGACCGGGGAGCTGTTTTTT
CASSYAPAIGETGELFF
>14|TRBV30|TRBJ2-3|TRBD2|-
TGTGCCTGGACGTTAACTAGCGGGAGAGATACGCAGTATTTT
CAWTLTSGRDTQYF
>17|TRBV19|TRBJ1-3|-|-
TGTGCCAGTAGTATAATCCGGCAGGGAAAGAGAGGAAACACCATATATTTT
CASSIIRQGKRGNTIYF
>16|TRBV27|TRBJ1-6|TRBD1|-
TGTGCCAGCAGTTTAACGACAGGGGCAGGGAATTCACCCCTCCACTTT
CASSLTTGAGNSPLHF
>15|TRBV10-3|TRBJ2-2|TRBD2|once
TGTGCCATCAATCCTGGACTAGGCCCGGGCGGGGAGCTGTTTTTT
CAINPGLGPGGELFF
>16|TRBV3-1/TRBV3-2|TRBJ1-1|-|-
TGTGCCAGCAGCCAAGATTGGGGCAGGATGAACACTGAAGCTTTCTTT
CASSQDWGRMNTEAFF
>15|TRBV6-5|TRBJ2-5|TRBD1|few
TGTGCCAGCAGCGTCGGGACAGGGGAGATAGAGACCCAGTACTTC
CASSVGTGEIETQYF
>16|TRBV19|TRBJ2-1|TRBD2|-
TGTGCCAGTAGGGACAGCGGGGGTGGAACCTACAATGAGCAGTTCTTC
CASRDSGGGTYNEQFF
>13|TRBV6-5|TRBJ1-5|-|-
TGTGCCAGCAGTTATTTGGAGAATCAGCCCCAGCATTTT
CASSYLENQPQHF